The T cell receptor (beta chain) described here comes from a study of sequential checkpoint blockade in melanoma. The treatment denotes: randomized to nivolumab then ipilimumab (arm A) or the reverse (arm B). PBMC sorting kept live CD3+CD8+ cells without CD19 or CD56. Libraries were prepared by immunoSEQ multiplex PCR; TCRdb keeps only in-frame clonotypes and omits some of them. The sample carries under 20,000 clones, over 70% recorded once. This sample comprised CD8+ T cells sorted from blood (inferred from file names), obtained from a patient given nivolumab and ipilimumab in sequence. The source is a human donor with melanoma.

In nucleotides, the CDR3 is TGCGCCAGCAGCGCGGCTAGCGGGAATGAGCAGTTCTTC. Translation gives CASSAASGNEQFF. The V gene is TRBV5-1, the J gene TRBJ2-1, with 8 nucleotides matching TRBD2. After removal of 4 bases from V and 7 bases from J, the junction contained 4 bases not matched to a gene. CDR3 length: 13 amino acids. The germline V gene has CDR1 SGHRS and CDR2 YFSETQ.